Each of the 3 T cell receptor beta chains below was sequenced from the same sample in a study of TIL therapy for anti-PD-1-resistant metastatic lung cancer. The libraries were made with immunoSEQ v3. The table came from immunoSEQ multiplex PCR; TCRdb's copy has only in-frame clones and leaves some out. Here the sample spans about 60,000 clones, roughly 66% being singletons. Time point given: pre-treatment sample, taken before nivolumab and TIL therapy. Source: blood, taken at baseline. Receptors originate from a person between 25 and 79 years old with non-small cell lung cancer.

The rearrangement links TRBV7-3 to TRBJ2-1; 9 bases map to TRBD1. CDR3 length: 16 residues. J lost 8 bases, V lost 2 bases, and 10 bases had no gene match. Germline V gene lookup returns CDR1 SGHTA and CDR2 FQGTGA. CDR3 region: CASSLLGTGFVDEQFF. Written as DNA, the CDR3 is TGTGCCAGCAGCTTACTAGGGACAGGGTTCGTAGATGAGCAGTTCTTC.

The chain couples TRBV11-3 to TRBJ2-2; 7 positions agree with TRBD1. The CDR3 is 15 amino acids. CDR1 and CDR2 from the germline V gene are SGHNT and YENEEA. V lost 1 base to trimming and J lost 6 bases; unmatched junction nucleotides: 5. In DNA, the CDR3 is TGTGCCAGCAGCTTAGGAGACAGGGCTGCCGGGGAGCTGTTTTTT. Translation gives CASSLGDRAAGELFF.

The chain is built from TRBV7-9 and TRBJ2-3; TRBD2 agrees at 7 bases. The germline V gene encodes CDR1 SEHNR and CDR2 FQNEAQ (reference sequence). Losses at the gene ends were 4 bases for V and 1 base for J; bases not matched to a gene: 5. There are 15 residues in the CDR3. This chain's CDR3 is CASSSGSGGTDTQYF. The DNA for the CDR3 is TGTGCCAGCAGCTCGGGGAGCGGGGGCACAGATACGCAGTATTTT.